This T cell receptor (beta chain) was obtained from a study of cytomegalovirus exposure and HLA in healthy donors. With 60 Vbeta and 13 Jbeta primers, the PCR was carried out. Assay used: immunoSEQ multiplex PCR; TCRdb lists only in-frame clones, some missing. This sample carries 180,000 or so clones, approximately 67% of them seen once, and the ten largest clones take just under 3%. Worth noting for this clone: Its antigen is unknown.

Trimming shortened V by 1 base and J by 5 bases, and 11 bases separated the two germline ends. The CDR3 sequence is 15 residues long. Germline V lookup: CDR1 SSHAT, CDR2 FNYEAQ (reference sequence). The study's findings and limits: When presence/absence was analysed, sequencing depth was taken to be roughly uniform across donors. In a later analysis, DRB1 alleles had the most associated TCRs; HLA-C alleles the fewest.

This TCR came from a man in his forties in good health and CMV-seronegative. The gene calls are TRBV7-7 and TRBJ1-4, with D uncertain. Material: PBMCs. CDR3 nucleotides: TGTGCCAGCAGCTTAGGTCTGGGAGGGAATGAAAAACTGTTTTTT. Its translation is CASSLGLGGNEKLFF.